This T cell receptor (beta chain) stems from a study of beta chain features in type 1 diabetes. General study findings and limits: Highly expressing activated T cells could be over-counted with a cDNA template.

This clone has at least ten counts. Its antigen is unidentified. It was via CD45RO/CCR7/CD25/CD127/CD95/CD27 that CD4+ naive, central memory, regulatory and stem cell-like memory cells were sorted. Reverse transcribing all isolated RNA meant expressed TCRB transcripts were sequenced. Profiling relied on immunoSEQ multiplex PCR, and the TCRdb table lists in-frame clones only, not all of them. Seen here are almost 350,000 clones, roughly 8% observed once, and the top ten hold 0.44%. The TCR sequence derives from a woman aged 18-29 years in good health. Sequencing was done on a sample of central memory CD4+ T cells from blood.

The CDR3 protein is CAIGTGQETQYF. In DNA, the CDR3 is TGTGCCATCGGGACAGGACAAGAGACCCAGTACTTC. The genes are TRBV10-3 and TRBJ2-5; TRBD1 aligns across 8 bases. V dropped 8 bases and J dropped 2; count of bases not matched to a gene: 1. CDR1 and CDR2 from the germline V gene are ENHRY and SYGVKD. The CDR3 sequence is 12 residues long.